These 18 T cell receptor beta chains were all obtained from the same sample, sequenced in a study of blood T cell repertoires in COVID-19. Assay: immunoSEQ multiplex PCR; the TCRdb copy retains only in-frame clones and omits some. The sample shows around 300,000 clones, roughly 89% of them seen only once. The source material was PBMCs or T cells enriched from blood (not recorded which). The receptors here all came from a woman aged 55-75 years who had recovered from COVID-19.

The chain employs TRBV25-1 and TRBJ1-1, with 8 bases lining up with TRBD1. This CDR3 is 16 amino acids long. V was clipped by 1 base and J by 4 bases; unmatched bases: 8. The V gene's germline CDR1 is MGHDK and CDR2 SYGVNS. The CDR3 reads CASSESAGGIRTEAFF. In nucleotides, the CDR3 is TGTGCCAGCAGTGAATCTGCAGGGGGCATTCGCACTGAAGCTTTCTTT. Drawing the rest from reference TRBV25-1 and TRBJ1-1, the complete variable domain is EADIYQTPRYLVIGTGKKITLECSQTMGHDKMYWYQQDPGMELHLIHYSYGVNSTEKGDLSSESTVSRIRTEHFPLTLESARPSHTSQYLCASSESAGGIRTEAFFGQGTRLTVV.

The rearrangement links TRBV28 to TRBJ1-5; 7 bases fit TRBD1. This CDR3 is built from 14 residues. The V gene's germline CDR1 is MDHEN and CDR2 SYDVKM. The J segment lost 7 bases and the V segment lost 3 bases, leaving 6 bases of the junction unmatched. Written as DNA, the CDR3 is TGTGCCAGCAGTTTGTACCCAGGGGGACAGCCCCAGCATTTT. Protein sequence: CASSLYPGGQPQHF.

CDR3 amino acids: CASHSGAVGSYEQYF. DNA of the CDR3: TGTGCCAGCCACTCAGGGGCTGTTGGATCCTACGAGCAGTACTTC. The rearrangement joins TRBV28 to TRBJ2-7; D perhaps matches TRBD1 (6 bases). CDR1 MDHEN and CDR2 SYDVKM come from the germline V gene. The CDR3 contains 15 residues. V lost 8 bases to trimming and J lost 1 base, with 18 bases between them.

This rearrangement joins TRBV27 to TRBJ2-1; a weak D match, TRBD2 (5 bases). The length of the CDR3 is 15 residues. V was cut by 6 bases and J by 0 bases, with 12 bases left in between. Germline lookup yields CDR1 MNHEY and CDR2 SMNVEV (reference sequence). CDR3: CASRSGESSYNEQFF. DNA of the CDR3: TGTGCCAGCAGGTCCGGGGAGAGCTCCTACAATGAGCAGTTCTTC.

The V gene is TRBV4-2, the J gene TRBJ2-1, with TRBD2 as a possible D gene (6 bases). The CDR3 has 13 residues. Trimming cost V 1 base and J 8 bases, with 9 bases left between them. From germline, CDR1 is LGHNA and CDR2 YNFKEQ. CDR3 DNA sequence: TGTGCCAGCAGCCAAGCATCTAGCGATGAGCAGTTCTTC. Encoded protein: CASSQASSDEQFF.

The V and J genes are TRBV5-6 and TRBJ1-3; no firm D call. Germline V gene lookup returns CDR1 SGHDT and CDR2 YYEEEE. The CDR3 has 17 residues. V was shortened by 3 bases and J by 0 bases, with 16 bases between the two germline ends. Here the CDR3 reads CASSYPLGSSSGNTIYF. CDR3 coding DNA: TGTGCCAGCAGCTACCCCCTCGGGTCGAGCTCTGGAAACACCATATATTTT.

Here the CDR3 DNA reads TGTGCCAGCATCGGGGGGTCGTTGGCTGGGGCCAACGTCCTGACTTTC. Translated, it gives CASIGGSLAGANVLTF. The V gene is TRBV28, the J gene TRBJ2-6; 7 bases line up with TRBD2. Looked up from germline, CDR1 is MDHEN and CDR2 is SYDVKM. This CDR3 comprises 16 residues. With V trimmed by 7 bases and J by 2 bases, 8 bases remained unmatched.

This clone appeared a single time. The genes are TRBV2 and TRBJ1-6; possibly TRBD1 for D (6 bases). The V gene lost 6 bases and the J gene lost 12 bases, with 15 bases spanning the gap. CDR3 length: 13 amino acids. The V gene's germline CDR1 is SNHLY and CDR2 FYNNEI. CDR3 loop: CASRGRPGEPLHF. CDR3 sequence (DNA): TGTGCCAGCAGAGGACGGCCAGGGGAACCCCTCCACTTT.

The genes are TRBV28 and TRBJ1-2; tentatively, D is TRBD1 (6 bases). Per germline, CDR1 MDHEN and CDR2 SYDVKM. Trimming removed 5 bases from V and 8 bases from J, with 12 bases in between. The CDR3 is 12 residues long. CDR3 amino acids: CASSLWGRGYTF. The CDR3 bases are TGTGCCAGCAGTCTCTGGGGGCGGGGCTACACCTTC.

The chain employs TRBV12-5 and TRBJ2-7, with D possibly TRBD1 on 5 matching bases. V was cut by 6 bases and J by 4 bases, with 16 bases left in between. In germline, CDR1 is LGHNT, CDR2 FRNRAP. The CDR3 runs to 14 residues. The CDR3 DNA reads TGTGCTAGTGGGACGACCGACAGTCCTTACGAGCAGTACTTC. Protein: CASGTTDSPYEQYF. Using reference TRBV12-5 and TRBJ2-7 for the parts outside the CDR3, the full variable domain is DARVTQTPRHKVTEMGQEVTMRCQPILGHNTVFWYRQTMMQGLELLAYFRNRAPLDDSGMPKDRFSAEMPDATLATLKIQPSEPRDSAVYFCASGTTDSPYEQYFGPGTRLTVT.

The sample holds a few counts of this clone. V gene TRBV18 combines with J gene TRBJ1-4; D gene unclear. V shed 4 bases and J shed 0 bases, with 9 bases lying between them. The CDR3 covers 15 residues. The germline V gene has CDR1 KGHSH and CDR2 LQKENI. The CDR3 spells CASSLTHATNEKLFF. DNA for the CDR3: TGTGCCAGCTCACTAACTCACGCAACTAATGAAAAACTGTTTTTT.

This rearrangement joins TRBV6-5 to TRBJ1-1; 8 bases match TRBD1. This CDR3 comprises 15 residues. In germline, CDR1 is MNHEY, CDR2 SVGAGI. Trimming at V came to 0 bases and at J to 7 bases, leaving 7 bases not matched to a gene. In DNA, the CDR3 is TGTGCCAGCAGTTACTCGGGCAGGGGGCTAGTTGAAGCTTTCTTT. Translation gives CASSYSGRGLVEAFF.

The V and J genes are TRBV6-5 and TRBJ1-6; tentatively, D is TRBD1 (6 bases). Germline V CDR1 and CDR2: MNHEY, SVGAGI. The V end lost 7 bases, the J end lost 14 bases, and 18 bases lay between the germline ends. This CDR3 has 13 amino acids. CDR3 loop: CASILTTGETLHF. The CDR3 DNA reads as TGTGCCAGCATTCTTACGACAGGAGAGACCCTCCACTTT.

The chain is built from TRBV7-9 and TRBJ2-1; 11 positions agree with TRBD2. J lost 10 bases, V lost 6 bases, and 11 bases had no gene match. Germline V gene lookup returns CDR1 SEHNR and CDR2 FQNEAQ (reference sequence). The CDR3 has 15 amino acids. CDR3 loop: CASSSYGTSGREQFF. CDR3 in DNA: TGTGCCAGCAGTTCCTACGGGACTAGCGGACGAGAGCAGTTCTTC. The full variable domain, rest sourced from reference TRBV7-9 and TRBJ2-1, is DTGVSQNPRHKITKRGQNVTFRCDPISEHNRLYWYRQTLGQGPEFLTYFQNEAQLEKSRLLSDRFSAERPKGSFSTLEIQRTEQGDSAMYLCASSSYGTSGREQFFGPGTRLTVL.

Turning to this clone: An end of the junction differs from the germline gene, which may be a read error. J is TRBJ2-7 and V is TRBV5-6, with 7 bases aligning to TRBD1. The CDR3 spans 12 residues. The germline V gene encodes CDR1 SGHDT and CDR2 YYEEEE. This CDR3 is CASRRTGYDQYF. CDR3 DNA sequence: TGTGCCAGCAGGAGGACAGGATACGATCAGTACTTC.

The chain combines TRBV9 with TRBJ1-4; D is possibly TRBD1 (5 bases). The V gene's germline CDR1 is SGDLS and CDR2 YYNGEE. V gave up 3 bases and J gave up 8 bases, with 17 bases separating them. This CDR3 contains 15 residues. In DNA, the CDR3 is TGTGCCAGCAGCGAGGGACTGGGCTTTCGGGAAAAACTGTTTTTT. Translating gives CASSEGLGFREKLFF.

This sequence joins TRBV7-3 and TRBJ2-1; 15 bases align to TRBD2. The CDR3 runs to 23 residues. CDR1 and CDR2 from the germline V gene are SGHTA and FQGTGA. Losses at the gene ends were 1 base for V and 2 bases for J; bases not matched to a gene: 18. The CDR3 protein is CASSLIGPAPGLAGGFAYNEQFF. The CDR3 coding sequence is TGTGCCAGCAGCTTAATTGGCCCTGCCCCGGGACTAGCGGGAGGATTCGCCTACAATGAGCAGTTCTTC.

This chain connects TRBV5-1 to TRBJ2-5; possibly TRBD1 for D (7 bases). The CDR3 contains 13 residues. Germline lookup yields CDR1 SGHRS and CDR2 YFSETQ. V lost 4 bases, J lost 11 bases, and 18 bases lay in between. The CDR3 DNA sequence: TGCGCCAGCAGCCGGGGGACAGACGGCGGACAGTACTTC. Translation: CASSRGTDGGQYF.